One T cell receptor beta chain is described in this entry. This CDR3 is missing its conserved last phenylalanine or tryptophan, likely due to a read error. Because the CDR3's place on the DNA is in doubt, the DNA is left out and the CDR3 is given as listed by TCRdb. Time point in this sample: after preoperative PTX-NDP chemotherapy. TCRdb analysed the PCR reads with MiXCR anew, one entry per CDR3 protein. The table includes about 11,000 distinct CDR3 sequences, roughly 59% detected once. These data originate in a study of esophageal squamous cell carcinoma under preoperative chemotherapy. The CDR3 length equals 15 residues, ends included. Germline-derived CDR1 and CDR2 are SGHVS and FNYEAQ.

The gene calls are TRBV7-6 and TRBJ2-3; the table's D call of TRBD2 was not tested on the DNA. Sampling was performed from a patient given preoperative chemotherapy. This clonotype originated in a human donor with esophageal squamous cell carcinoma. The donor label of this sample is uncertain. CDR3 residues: CASSSLAGVYNEQYY.